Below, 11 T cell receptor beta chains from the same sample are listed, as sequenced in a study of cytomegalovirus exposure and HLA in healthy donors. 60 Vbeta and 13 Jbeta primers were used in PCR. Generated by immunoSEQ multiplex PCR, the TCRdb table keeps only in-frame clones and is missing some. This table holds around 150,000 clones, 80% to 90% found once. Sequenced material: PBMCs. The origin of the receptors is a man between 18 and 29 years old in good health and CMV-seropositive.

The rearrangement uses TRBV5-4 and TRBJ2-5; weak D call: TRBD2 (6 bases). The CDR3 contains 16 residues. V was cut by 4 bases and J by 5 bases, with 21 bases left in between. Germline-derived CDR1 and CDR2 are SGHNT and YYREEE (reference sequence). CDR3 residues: CASSRGSLATGETQYF. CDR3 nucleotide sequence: TGTGCCAGCAGCCGGGGGTCGCTAGCGACTGGGGAGACCCAGTACTTC.

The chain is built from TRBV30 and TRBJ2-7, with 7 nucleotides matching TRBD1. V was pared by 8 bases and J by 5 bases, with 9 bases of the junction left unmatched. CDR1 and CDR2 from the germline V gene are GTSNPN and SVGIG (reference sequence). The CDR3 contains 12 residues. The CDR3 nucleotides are TGTGCCGGGACAGTCTTTTTCAACGAGCAGTACTTC. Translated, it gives CAGTVFFNEQYF.

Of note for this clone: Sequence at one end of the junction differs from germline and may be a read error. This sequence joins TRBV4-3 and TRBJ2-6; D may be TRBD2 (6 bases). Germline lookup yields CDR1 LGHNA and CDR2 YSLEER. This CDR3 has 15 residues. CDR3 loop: CASSPGLTGANGLTF. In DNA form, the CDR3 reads TGCGCCAGCAGCCCGGGACTTACTGGGGCCAACGGCCTGACTTTC.

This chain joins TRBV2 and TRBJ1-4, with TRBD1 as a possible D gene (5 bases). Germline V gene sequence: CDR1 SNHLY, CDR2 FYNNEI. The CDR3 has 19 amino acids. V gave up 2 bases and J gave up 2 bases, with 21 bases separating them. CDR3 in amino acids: CASSELGRATTRTNEKLFF. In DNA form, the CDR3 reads TGTGCCAGCAGTGAATTGGGCAGGGCAACCACCCGCACTAATGAAAAACTGTTTTTT. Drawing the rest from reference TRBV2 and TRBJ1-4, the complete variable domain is EPEVTQTPSHQVTQMGQEVILRCVPISNHLYFYWYRQILGQKVEFLVSFYNNEISEKSEIFDDQFSVERPDGSNFTLKIRSTKLEDSAMYFCASSELGRATTRTNEKLFFGSGTQLSVL.

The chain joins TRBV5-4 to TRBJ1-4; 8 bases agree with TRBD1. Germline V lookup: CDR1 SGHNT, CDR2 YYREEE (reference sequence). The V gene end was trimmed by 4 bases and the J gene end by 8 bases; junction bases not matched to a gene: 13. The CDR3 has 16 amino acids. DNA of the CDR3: TGTGCCAGCAGCATTACCACAGGGGGAAGAAGCGAAAAACTGTTTTTT. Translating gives CASSITTGGRSEKLFF.

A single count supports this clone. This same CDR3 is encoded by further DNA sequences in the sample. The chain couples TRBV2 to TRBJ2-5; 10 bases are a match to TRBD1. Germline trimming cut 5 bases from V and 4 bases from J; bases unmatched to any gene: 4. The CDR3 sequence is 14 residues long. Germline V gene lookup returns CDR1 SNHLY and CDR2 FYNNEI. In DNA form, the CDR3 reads TGTGCCAGCAGTACCGGGACAGGGGTAGAGACCCAGTACTTC. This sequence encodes CASSTGTGVETQYF.

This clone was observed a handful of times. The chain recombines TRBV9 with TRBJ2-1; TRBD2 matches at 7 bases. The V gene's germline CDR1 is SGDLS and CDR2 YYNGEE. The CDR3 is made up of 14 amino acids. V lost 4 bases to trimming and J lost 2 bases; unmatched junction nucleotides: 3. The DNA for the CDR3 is TGTGCCAGCAGCCCGGGGGGTACCTACAATGAGCAGTTCTTC. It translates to CASSPGGTYNEQFF.

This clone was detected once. The CDR3 coding sequence is TGTGCCAGCACCGACCCCTCCGGGGGGAAGGAGACCCAGTACTTC. This codes for CASTDPSGGKETQYF. The chain carries TRBV6-5 and TRBJ2-5, with 7 bases fitting TRBD2. Looked up from germline, CDR1 is MNHEY and CDR2 is SVGAGI. CDR3 length: 15 amino acids. V was clipped by 7 bases and J by 5 bases; unmatched bases: 13.

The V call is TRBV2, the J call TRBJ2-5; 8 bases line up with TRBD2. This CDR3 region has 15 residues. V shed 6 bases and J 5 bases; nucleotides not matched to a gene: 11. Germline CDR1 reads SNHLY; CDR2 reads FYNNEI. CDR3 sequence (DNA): TGTGCCAGCAGCCCCAGGACGGGCGGGGGGGAGACCCAGTACTTC. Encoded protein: CASSPRTGGGETQYF.

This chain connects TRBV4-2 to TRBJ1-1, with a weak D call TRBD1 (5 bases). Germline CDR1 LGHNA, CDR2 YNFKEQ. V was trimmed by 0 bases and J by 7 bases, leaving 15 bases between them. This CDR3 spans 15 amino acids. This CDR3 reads CASSQDVRGWNEAFF. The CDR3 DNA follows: TGTGCCAGCAGCCAAGATGTGCGGGGGTGGAATGAAGCTTTCTTT.

The CDR3: CASTGQGIGELFF. DNA of the CDR3: TGTGCCAGTACGGGACAGGGAATCGGGGAGCTGTTTTTT. This chain joins TRBV19 and TRBJ2-2; 9 positions agree with TRBD1. This CDR3 is built from 13 residues. V was clipped by 7 bases and J by 7 bases; unmatched bases: 4. The germline gives CDR1 LNHDA, CDR2 SQIVND (reference sequence). Full variable domain (missing parts from reference TRBV19 and TRBJ2-2): DGGITQSPKYLFRKEGQNVTLSCEQNLNHDAMYWYRQDPGQGLRLIYYSQIVNDFQKGDIAEGYSVSREKKESFPLTVTSAQKNPTAFYLCASTGQGIGELFFGEGSRLTVL.